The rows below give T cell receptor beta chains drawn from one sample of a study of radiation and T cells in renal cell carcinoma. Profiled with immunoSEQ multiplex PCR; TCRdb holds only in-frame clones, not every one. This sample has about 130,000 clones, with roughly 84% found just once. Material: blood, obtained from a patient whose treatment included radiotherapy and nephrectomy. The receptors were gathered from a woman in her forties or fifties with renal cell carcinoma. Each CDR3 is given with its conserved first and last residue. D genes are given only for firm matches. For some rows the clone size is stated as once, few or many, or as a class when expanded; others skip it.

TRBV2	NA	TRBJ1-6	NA	CASSGRQVEPPLHF	TGTGCCAGCAGTGGAAGACAGGTGGAGCCACCCCTCCACTTT
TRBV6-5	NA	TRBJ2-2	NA	CASSKGLGELFF	TGTGCCAGCAGTAAGGGACTCGGGGAGCTGTTTTTT
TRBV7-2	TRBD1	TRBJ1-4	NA	CASSLRTGLGSELFF	TGTGCCAGCAGCCTGAGGACAGGGCTGGGTAGTGAACTGTTTTTT
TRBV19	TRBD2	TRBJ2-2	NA	CASAFERGNTGELFF	TGTGCCAGCGCCTTCGAGCGGGGAAACACCGGGGAGCTGTTTTTT
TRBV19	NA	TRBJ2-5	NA	CASSGAGEPETQYF	TGTGCCAGTAGTGGGGCAGGGGAACCGGAGACCCAGTACTTC
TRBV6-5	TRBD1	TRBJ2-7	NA	CASSSPRRGPTYEQYF	TGTGCCAGCAGTTCCCCTCGTAGGGGGCCCACCTACGAGCAGTACTTC
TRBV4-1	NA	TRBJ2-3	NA	CASSQAREKTDTQYF	TGCGCCAGCAGCCAAGCTAGGGAGAAGACAGATACGCAGTATTTT
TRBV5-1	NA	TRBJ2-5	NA	CASSYGRGNQETQYF	TGCGCCAGCAGCTATGGTAGGGGAAACCAAGAGACCCAGTACTTC
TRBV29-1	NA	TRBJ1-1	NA	CSVDDTEAFF	TGCAGCGTTGACGACACTGAAGCTTTCTTT
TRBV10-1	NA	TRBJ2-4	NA	CASSESGGKNIQYF	TGCGCCAGCAGTGAGTCAGGGGGGAAAAACATTCAGTACTTC
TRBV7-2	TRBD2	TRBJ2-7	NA	CASSLQTSGTYEQYF	TGTGCCAGCTCCCTTCAGACTAGCGGAACCTACGAGCAGTACTTC
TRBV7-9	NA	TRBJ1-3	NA	CASSLVLSGNTIYF	TGTGCCAGCAGCCTCGTCCTCTCTGGAAACACCATATATTTT
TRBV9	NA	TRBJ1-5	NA	CASSVGKNQPQHF	TGTGCCAGCAGCGTGGGGAAGAATCAGCCCCAGCATTTT
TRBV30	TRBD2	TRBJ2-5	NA	CAWSDERGAHQETQYF	TGTGCCTGGAGTGACGAGCGGGGGGCTCATCAAGAGACCCAGTACTTC
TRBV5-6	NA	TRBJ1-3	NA	CASSLGSYSGNTIYF	TGTGCCAGCAGCTTGGGCTCGTACTCTGGAAACACCATATATTTT
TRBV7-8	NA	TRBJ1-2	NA	CASSSTGYDYGYTF	TGTGCCAGCAGTTCCACAGGGTACGACTATGGCTACACCTTC
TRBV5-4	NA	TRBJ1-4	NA	CASSLAGSNEKLFF	TGTGCCAGCAGCTTGGCTGGTAGTAATGAAAAACTGTTTTTT
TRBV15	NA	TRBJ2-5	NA	CATSIQGQETQYF	TGTGCCACCAGCATTCAGGGTCAAGAGACCCAGTACTTC
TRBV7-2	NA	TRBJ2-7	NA	CASSLVETAHEQYF	TGTGCCAGCAGCTTAGTCGAGACTGCCCACGAGCAGTACTTC
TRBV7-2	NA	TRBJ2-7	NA	CASSLVGVEQYF	TGTGCCAGCAGCTTAGTGGGGGTCGAGCAGTACTTC
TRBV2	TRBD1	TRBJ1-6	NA	CASSISGQQYNSPLHF	TGTGCCAGCAGTATTTCGGGACAGCAATATAATTCACCCCTCCACTTT
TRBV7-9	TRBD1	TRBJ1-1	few	CASSSQTGQHTEAFF	TGTGCCAGCAGCTCGCAGACAGGGCAGCACACTGAAGCTTTCTTT
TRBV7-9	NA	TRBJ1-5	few	CASSPGAGGNQPQHF	TGTGCCAGCAGCCCAGGCGCAGGGGGCAATCAGCCCCAGCATTTT
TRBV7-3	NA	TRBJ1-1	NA	CASLGGVEAFF	TGTGCCAGCCTGGGGGGCGTCGAAGCTTTCTTT
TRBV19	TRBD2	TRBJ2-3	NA	CASSPQRGIVDTQYF	TGTGCCAGTAGTCCGCAGCGGGGGATTGTAGATACGCAGTATTTT
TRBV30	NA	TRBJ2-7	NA	CAGELRFSYEQYF	TGTGCCGGGGAATTAAGGTTCTCCTACGAGCAGTACTTC
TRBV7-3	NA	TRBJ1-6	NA	CASSSQPNSPLHF	TGTGCCAGCAGCTCTCAACCCAATTCACCCCTCCACTTT
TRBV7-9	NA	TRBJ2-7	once	CASSLHYEQYF	TGTGCCAGCAGCCTACACTACGAGCAGTACTTC
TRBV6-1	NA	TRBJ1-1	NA	CATSRGDTEAFF	TGTGCCACCTCCCGGGGGGACACTGAAGCTTTCTTT
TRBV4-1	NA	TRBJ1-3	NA	CASSQASTRGNTIYF	TGCGCCAGCAGCCAAGCGTCGACACGCGGAAACACCATATATTTT
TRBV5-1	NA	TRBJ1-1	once	CASSPSGPQNTEAFF	TGCGCCAGCAGCCCTTCTGGCCCTCAGAACACTGAAGCTTTCTTT
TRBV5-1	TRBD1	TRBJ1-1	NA	CASSLEGQGGAEAFF	TGCGCCAGCAGCTTGGAGGGACAGGGTGGGGCTGAAGCTTTCTTT
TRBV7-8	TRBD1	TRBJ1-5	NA	CASSLVQGSQPQHF	TGTGCCAGCAGCTTAGTACAGGGGTCTCAGCCCCAGCATTTT
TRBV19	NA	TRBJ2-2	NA	CASSIVTVTGELFF	TGTGCCAGTAGTATAGTGACGGTAACCGGGGAGCTGTTTTTT
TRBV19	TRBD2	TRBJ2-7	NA	CASSGREEAYEQYF	TGTGCCAGTAGCGGGAGGGAGGAGGCCTACGAGCAGTACTTC
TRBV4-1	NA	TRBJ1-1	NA	CASSQELVRTPQAFF	TGCGCCAGCAGCCAAGAATTGGTCCGGACGCCTCAAGCTTTCTTT
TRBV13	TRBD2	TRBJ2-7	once	CASSFGGVSYEQYF	TGTGCCAGCAGCTTCGGGGGGGTAAGTTACGAGCAGTACTTC
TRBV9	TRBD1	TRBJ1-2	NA	CASSVVETGAEGYTF	TGTGCCAGCAGCGTAGTGGAGACAGGGGCGGAAGGCTACACCTTC
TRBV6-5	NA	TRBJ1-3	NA	CASRPQGRGNTIYF	TGTGCCAGCAGGCCCCAGGGGCGAGGAAACACCATATATTTT
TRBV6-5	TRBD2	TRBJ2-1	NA	CASSLTSGRYNEQFF	TGTGCCAGCAGTTTGACTAGCGGGCGATACAATGAGCAGTTCTTC
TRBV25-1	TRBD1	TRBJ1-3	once	CASRDGTAPTGNTIYF	TGTGCCAGCAGGGATGGGACAGCCCCGACCGGAAACACCATATATTTT
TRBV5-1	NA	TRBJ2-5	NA	CASANTPSGETQYF	TGCGCCAGCGCTAACACCCCCAGCGGGGAGACCCAGTACTTC
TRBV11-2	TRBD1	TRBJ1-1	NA	CASSFGQGLMNTEAFF	TGTGCCAGCAGCTTCGGACAGGGACTGATGAACACTGAAGCTTTCTTT
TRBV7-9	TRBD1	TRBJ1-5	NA	CASNRDRGQPQHF	TGTGCCAGCAATCGGGACAGAGGCCAGCCCCAGCATTTT
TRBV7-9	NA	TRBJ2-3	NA	CASSLYGDTQYF	TGTGCCAGCAGCTTATACGGAGATACGCAGTATTTT
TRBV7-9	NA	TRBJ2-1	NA	CASGDIGSYNEQFF	TGTGCCAGCGGGGACATAGGGTCCTACAATGAGCAGTTCTTC
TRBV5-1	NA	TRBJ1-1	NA	CASSLVNLNTEAFF	TGCGCCAGCAGCTTGGTTAACCTGAACACTGAAGCTTTCTTT
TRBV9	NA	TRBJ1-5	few	CASSVEGGPQHF	TGTGCCAGCAGCGTAGAGGGCGGGCCCCAGCATTTT
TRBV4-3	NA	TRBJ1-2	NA	CASSQDLSGSYGYTF	TGCGCCAGCAGCCAAGATTTAAGCGGATCCTATGGCTACACCTTC
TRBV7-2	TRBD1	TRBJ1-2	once	CASSYYRGSNYGYTF	TGTGCCAGCAGCTACTACAGGGGTTCTAACTATGGCTACACCTTC
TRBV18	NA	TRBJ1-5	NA	CASSRTGNVGNQPQHF	TGTGCCAGCTCGCGAACAGGGAATGTGGGCAATCAGCCCCAGCATTTT
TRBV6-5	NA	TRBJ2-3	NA	CASSYREGRKDTQYF	TGTGCCAGCAGTTACCGTGAGGGGCGGAAAGATACGCAGTATTTT
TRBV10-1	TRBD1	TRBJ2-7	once	CAGHLLASGQGPYEQYF	TGCGCCGGGCATCTCCTCGCTTCGGGACAGGGGCCTTACGAGCAGTACTTC
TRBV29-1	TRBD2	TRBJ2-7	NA	CSSDWGGEQYF	TGCAGCAGTGACTGGGGGGGCGAGCAGTACTTC
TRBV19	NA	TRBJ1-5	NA	CASSLVIRTAGSQPQHF	TGTGCCAGTAGCCTGGTCATACGGACAGCAGGTAGTCAGCCCCAGCATTTT